The 17 T cell receptor beta chains given below trace back to one sample, sequenced in a study of prognosis after radiotherapy for stage I lung cancer. Amplification of TCR beta CDR3 from genomic DNA used two-round multiplex PCR. Initially, in first-round PCR, primers specific to each TRBV and TRBJ gene were used. MiXCR, run by TCRdb on the multiplex PCR reads, gives a single entry per CDR3 protein. The repertoire consists of some 15,000 distinct CDR3 sequences, with less than 35% occurring once and the leading ten covering around 15%. Sequenced material: PBMCs, taken before or after stereotactic body radiation therapy (not recorded which). The receptors were gathered from a donor at least 50 years old with non-small cell lung cancer.

This clonotype was found many times. This rearrangement joins TRBV11-1 to TRBJ2-5, with 12 nucleotides matching TRBD2. V dropped 4 bases and J dropped 3; count of bases not matched to a gene: 6. The germline gives CDR1 SGHAT, CDR2 FQDESV (reference sequence). The CDR3 length is 16 residues. CDR3 in DNA: TGTGCCAGCAGCTCGTGGACTAGCGGGGATGAAGAGACCCAGTACTTC. Translation gives CASSSWTSGDEETQYF.

This clonotype was seen once. This likely reflects a read error, since a far larger clone is one base away. The chain uses TRBV6-6 and TRBJ1-5, with 7 bases identical to TRBD1. The CDR3 totals 14 residues. V lost 6 bases to trimming and J lost 10 bases; unmatched junction nucleotides: 12. From germline, CDR1 is MNHNY and CDR2 SVGAGI (reference sequence). Written as DNA, the CDR3 is TGTGCCAGCAGCCTTATCAGGGGGGAAGGACCCCAGCATTTT. Translating it yields CASSLIRGEGPQHF.

Many counts were recorded for this clonotype. The gene calls are TRBV5-1 and TRBJ1-4, with a weak D call TRBD1 (6 bases). Trimming cost V 4 bases and J 4 bases, with 17 bases left between them. CDR3 length: 16 residues. Per the germline V gene, CDR1 is SGHRS and CDR2 is YFSETQ. CDR3 bases: TGCGCCAGCAGCGAGACGTGGACAGCGCGTAATGAAAAACTGTTTTTT. As protein: CASSETWTARNEKLFF.

Concerning this clonotype: At one of its ends the junction is not consistent with the germline gene, which may arise from a read error. This chain connects TRBV6-5 to TRBJ1-1; 8 bases are shared with TRBD1. Germline V gives CDR1 MNHEY, CDR2 SVGAGI. The CDR3 extends over 12 amino acids. CDR3 sequence (DNA): TGTGCCGGCAGTTTCAGGACAGGGCCATCTTTCTTT. Translated, it gives CAGSFRTGPSFF.

This clonotype was recorded many times. A single base separates this from a much larger clone, so it may be a read error. The V gene is TRBV6-1, the J gene TRBJ2-7; 7 nucleotides match TRBD1. Unmatched junction bases numbered 13, after V lost 5 bases and J lost 3 bases. In germline, CDR1 is MNHNS, CDR2 SASEGT. The CDR3 has 16 residues. CDR3 DNA sequence: TGTGCCAGCAGTCAACGAGGCACAGGGGTCTTCTACGAGCAGTACTTC. It is translated as CASSQRGTGVFYEQYF.

This clonotype was detected many times. V is TRBV3-1 and J is TRBJ2-2, with D hard to call. The CDR3 spans 13 residues. The V end was cut by 0 bases, the J end by 8 bases, with 7 bases between. CDR1 and CDR2 from the germline V gene are LGHDT and YNNKEL (reference sequence). The CDR3: CASSQERRGELFF. DNA of the CDR3: TGTGCCAGCAGCCAAGAGAGGAGAGGGGAGCTGTTTTTT.

V gene TRBV6-4 combines with J gene TRBJ2-5; 8 positions match TRBD2. The germline V gene encodes CDR1 MRHNA and CDR2 SNTAGT. V lost 5 bases to trimming and J lost 6 bases; unmatched junction nucleotides: 11. CDR3 length: 15 amino acids. The CDR3, as DNA: TGTGCCAGCAGTTACGGGGGGGCCATGATGAAGACCCAGTACTTC. This encodes CASSYGGAMMKTQYF.

By sample share, this clonotype is medium-sized (0.01 to 0.1%). This chain uses TRBV12-3 or TRBV12-4 with TRBJ1-6; D remains ambiguous. V lost 7 bases and J lost 6, with 16 bases in between. CDR3 size: 15 residues. The DNA for the CDR3 is TGTGCCAGCACCCTCGTCCCTCCGGGTAATTCACCCCTCCACTTT. Protein: CASTLVPPGNSPLHF.

Concerning this clonotype: This clone may be a read error of a much larger clone one base away. The rearrangement joins TRBV7-2 to TRBJ2-5; 7 nucleotides agree with TRBD1. Germline assignment: CDR1 SGHTA and CDR2 FQGNSA. V shed 1 base and J 5 bases; nucleotides not matched to a gene: 4. The CDR3 is made up of 14 amino acids. DNA of the CDR3: TGTGCCAGCAGCTTAGAAGGGGGCCGGGAGACCCAGTACTTC. This translates into CASSLEGGRETQYF.

This clonotype was seen many times. The chain recombines TRBV7-8 with TRBJ1-5; TRBD1 is a possible D gene (5 bases). Germline lookup yields CDR1 SGHVS and CDR2 FQNEAQ. The CDR3 is made up of 14 amino acids. Trimming took 8 bases from V and 1 from J, leaving 12 bases between them. The CDR3: CASALGASNQPQHF. The CDR3 DNA follows: TGTGCCAGCGCGTTAGGGGCAAGCAATCAGCCCCAGCATTTT.

The genes are TRBV6-1 and TRBJ2-3, with D tentatively TRBD1 (6 bases). The CDR3 totals 15 residues. V gave up 6 bases and J gave up 2 bases, with 15 bases separating them. Germline CDR1 and CDR2: MNHNS and SASEGT. CDR3 loop: CASRQGRINTDTQYF. In DNA form, the CDR3 reads TGTGCCAGCAGACAGGGACGGATCAACACAGATACGCAGTATTTT.

This chain links TRBV6-2 or TRBV6-3 with TRBJ2-7, with 8 bases matching TRBD2. Germline V gene sequence: CDR1 MNHEY, CDR2 SVGEGT. The CDR3 is 12 amino acids. V shed 5 bases, J shed 9 bases, and the junction held 6 bases outside the gene matches. The CDR3 sequence is CASSATSGVQYF. The CDR3 region has the DNA TGTGCCAGCAGTGCCACTAGCGGTGTGCAGTACTTC.

In its sample, this clonotype is medium-sized. The gene calls are TRBV28 and TRBJ2-7; D tentatively fits TRBD1 or TRBD2 (5 bases each). The CDR3 has 14 amino acids. V was cut by 3 bases and J by 1 base, with 10 bases left in between. Germline CDR1 and CDR2: MDHEN and SYDVKM. The CDR3 region is CASSFRDGSYEQYF. The CDR3, as DNA: TGTGCCAGCAGTTTCCGGGACGGATCCTACGAGCAGTACTTC.

Within the sample, this clonotype is medium-sized. V is TRBV6-1 and J is TRBJ2-7; D unresolved. With 3 bases removed from V and 0 bases from J, the gap between germline ends came to 9 bases. Germline loops: CDR1 MNHNS, CDR2 SASEGT. The CDR3 runs 14 residues. The CDR3 DNA reads as TGTGCCAGCAGTGAGCTCTGGGACTCCTACGAGCAGTACTTC. This sequence encodes CASSELWDSYEQYF.

As concerns this clonotype: One base separates it from a far larger clone, so it is likely a read error. The chain couples TRBV6-5 to TRBJ1-3; 7 nucleotides match TRBD1. The germline V gene encodes CDR1 MNHEY and CDR2 SVGAGI. This CDR3 has 14 residues. The CDR3 loop reads CDSSPTTGKDTIYF. DNA for the CDR3: TGTGACAGCAGTCCCACGACAGGGAAGGACACCATATATTTT.

On this clonotype itself: A junction boundary mismatches the germline segment, possibly from a read error. The rearrangement uses TRBV27 and TRBJ2-7; D possibly corresponds to TRBD1 (5 bases). The length of the CDR3 is 19 residues. Germline loops: CDR1 MNHEY, CDR2 SMNVEV (reference sequence). CDR3 region: CASSKDKKVQLPYNSPLHF. CDR3 sequence (DNA): TGTGCCAGCAGTAAGGACAAAAAGGTACAGTTACCCTATAATTCACCCCTCCACTTC.

The V gene is TRBV6-1, the J gene TRBJ2-6, with 7 bases identical to TRBD1. The trim removed 7 bases at V and 3 bases at J, leaving 12 bases unmatched. The germline V gene has CDR1 MNHNS and CDR2 SASEGT. The CDR3 has 17 amino acids. The CDR3 nucleotides read TGTGCCAGCATGCCCCGGACAGGTGTTGGTGGGGCCAACGTCCTGACTTTC. Translation: CASMPRTGVGGANVLTF.